One and the same sample provided the 12 T cell receptor beta chains below, sequenced in a study of OX40 agonist ivuxolimab in advanced cancers. Measured with immunoSEQ multiplex PCR; TCRdb has only the in-frame clones, and not every one. The profile shows about 95,000 clones, about 91% of them singletons. The sequences come from CD4+ or CD8+ T cells sorted from blood, collected in a trial of the OX40 agonist ivuxolimab. The receptors originated from an adult with an advanced solid tumor such as melanoma, head and neck, liver or kidney cancer.

The rearrangement uses TRBV2 and TRBJ2-1, with 7 bases aligning to TRBD1. Trimming cost V 5 bases and J 5 bases; bases outside gene matches: 3. This CDR3 contains 13 residues. The germline V gene has CDR1 SNHLY and CDR2 FYNNEI. The CDR3 DNA reads TGTGCCAGCAGTCGGGACAGAAACAATGAGCAGTTCTTC. Its protein product is CASSRDRNNEQFF.

The chain combines TRBV9 with TRBJ2-1; TRBD2 agrees at 12 bases. V lost 0 bases and J lost 6; bases outside the gene matches: 4. Germline CDR1 SGDLS, CDR2 YYNGEE. CDR3 length: 16 residues. The CDR3 DNA follows: TGTGCCAGCAGCGTAGGACCTAGCGGGAGGGTCAATGAGCAGTTCTTC. Amino acid sequence: CASSVGPSGRVNEQFF.

The chain has TRBV7-9 and TRBJ1-1; a weak D match, TRBD1 (5 bases). V lost 5 bases to trimming and J lost 1 base, with 14 bases between them. CDR1 and CDR2 from the germline V gene are SEHNR and FQNEAQ (reference sequence). The CDR3 is made up of 15 amino acids. CDR3 in amino acids: CASSLRRGKNTEAFF. DNA of the CDR3: TGTGCCAGCAGCCTCCGTCGGGGGAAGAACACTGAAGCTTTCTTT.

This chain links TRBV19 with TRBJ1-1; TRBD1 might be the D (6 bases). The V gene lost 5 bases and the J gene lost 8 bases, with 15 bases spanning the gap. The germline gives CDR1 LNHDA, CDR2 SQIVND (reference sequence). CDR3 length equals 13 residues. DNA for the CDR3: TGTGCCAGTAGTGCGGGAGGACAGTTGGAAGCTTTCTTT. Protein: CASSAGGQLEAFF.

V and J are TRBV5-4 and TRBJ1-5, with 10 bases identical to TRBD1. V shed 0 bases, J shed 4 bases, and the junction held 1 base outside the gene matches. Germline V gene sequence: CDR1 SGHNT, CDR2 YYREEE (reference sequence). CDR3 length equals 15 residues. CDR3 protein: CASSLGGQGNQPQHF. For the CDR3, the DNA is TGTGCCAGCAGCTTGGGGGGACAGGGGAATCAGCCCCAGCATTTT.

This chain joins TRBV7-9 and TRBJ2-1, with 7 bases lining up with TRBD1. CDR1 is SEHNR and CDR2 is FQNEAQ in the germline V gene (reference sequence). The J segment lost 7 bases and the V segment lost 2 bases, leaving 5 bases of the junction unmatched. This CDR3 spans 14 amino acids. CDR3 region: CASSLPQGENEQFF. CDR3 coding DNA: TGTGCCAGCAGCTTACCGCAGGGGGAAAATGAGCAGTTCTTC.

The V gene is TRBV4-2, the J gene TRBJ1-5; D remains unclear. CDR1 and CDR2 (germline): LGHNA, YNFKEQ. The CDR3 consists of 15 residues. Trimming pared 0 bases from V and 4 bases from J, leaving 10 bases between. The CDR3 DNA sequence: TGTGCCAGCAGCCAAGATCTCGGGGTGAATCAGCCCCAGCATTTT. Residues: CASSQDLGVNQPQHF.

The chain recombines TRBV10-3 with TRBJ2-7, with 9 bases matching TRBD2. Trimming removed 5 bases from V and 3 bases from J; junction bases left unmatched: 14. Germline V CDR1 and CDR2: ENHRY, SYGVKD. This CDR3 contains 17 residues. In DNA, the CDR3 is TGTGCCATCAGTCCCTGGGGGACTAGCCGGGCGCGCTACGAGCAGTACTTC. Amino acid sequence: CAISPWGTSRARYEQYF.

The rearrangement joins TRBV6-5 to TRBJ2-1; 9 bases are a match to TRBD2. The CDR3 runs to 14 residues. Germline CDR1 reads MNHEY; CDR2 reads SVGAGI. V was pared by 6 bases and J by 4 bases, with 4 bases of the junction left unmatched. CDR3 sequence (DNA): TGTGCCAGCAGCCTGAGCGGGAGGTACAATGAGCAGTTCTTC. It translates to CASSLSGRYNEQFF.

This clone was found a few times. The gene calls are TRBV5-4 and TRBJ1-2, with D possibly matching TRBD1 (5 bases). Trimming removed 3 bases at V and 4 bases at J, with 13 bases between. The CDR3 totals 14 residues. CDR1 SGHNT and CDR2 YYREEE come from the germline V gene (reference sequence). CDR3 residues: CASSWDRNSYGYTF. The CDR3 bases are TGTGCCAGCAGCTGGGACCGAAATAGCTATGGCTACACCTTC.

The J gene is TRBJ1-5, the V gene TRBV6-6, with 7 bases aligning to TRBD1. The CDR3 length is 15 residues. Germline assignment: CDR1 MNHNY and CDR2 SVGAGI (reference sequence). V shed 0 bases, J shed 7 bases, and the junction held 6 bases outside the gene matches. This chain's CDR3 is CASSYSDRVGQPQHF. For the CDR3, the DNA is TGTGCCAGCAGTTACTCCGACAGGGTAGGGCAGCCCCAGCATTTT.

The CDR3 region is CASRSAGDHTGELFF. In nucleotides, the CDR3 is TGTGCCAGCAGGTCAGCAGGGGATCACACCGGGGAGCTGTTTTTT. The rearrangement links TRBV5-8 to TRBJ2-2; tentatively, D is TRBD1 (6 bases). V dropped 5 bases and J dropped 3 bases, with 14 bases sitting between them. From germline, CDR1 is SGHTS and CDR2 YDEGEE. The CDR3 sequence is 15 residues long.